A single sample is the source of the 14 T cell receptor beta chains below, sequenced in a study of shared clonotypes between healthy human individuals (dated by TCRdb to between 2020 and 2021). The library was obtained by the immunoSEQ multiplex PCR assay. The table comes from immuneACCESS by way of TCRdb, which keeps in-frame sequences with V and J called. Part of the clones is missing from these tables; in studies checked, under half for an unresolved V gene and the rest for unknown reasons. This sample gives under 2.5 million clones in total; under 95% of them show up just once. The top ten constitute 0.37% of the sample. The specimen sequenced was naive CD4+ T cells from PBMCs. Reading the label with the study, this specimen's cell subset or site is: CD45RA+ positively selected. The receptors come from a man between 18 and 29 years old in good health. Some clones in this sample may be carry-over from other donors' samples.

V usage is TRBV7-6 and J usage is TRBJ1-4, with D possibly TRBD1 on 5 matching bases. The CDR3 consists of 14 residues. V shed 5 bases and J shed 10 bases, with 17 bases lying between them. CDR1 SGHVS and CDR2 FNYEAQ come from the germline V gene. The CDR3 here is CASSARDWSGKLFF. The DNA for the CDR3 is TGTGCCAGCAGCGCCCGGGACTGGAGCGGAAAACTGTTTTTT. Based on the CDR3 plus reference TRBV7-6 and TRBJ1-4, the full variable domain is GAGVSQSPRYKVTKRGQDVALRCDPISGHVSLYWYRQALGQGPEFLTYFNYEAQQDKSGLPNDRFSAERPEGSISTLTIQRTEQRDSAMYRCASSARDWSGKLFFGSGTQLSVL.

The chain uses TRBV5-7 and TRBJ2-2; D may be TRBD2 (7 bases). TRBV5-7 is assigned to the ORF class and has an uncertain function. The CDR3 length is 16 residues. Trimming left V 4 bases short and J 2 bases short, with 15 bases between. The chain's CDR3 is CASSPEGGSNTGELFF. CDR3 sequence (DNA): TGTGCCAGCAGCCCGGAGGGGGGGTCTAACACCGGGGAGCTGTTTTTT.

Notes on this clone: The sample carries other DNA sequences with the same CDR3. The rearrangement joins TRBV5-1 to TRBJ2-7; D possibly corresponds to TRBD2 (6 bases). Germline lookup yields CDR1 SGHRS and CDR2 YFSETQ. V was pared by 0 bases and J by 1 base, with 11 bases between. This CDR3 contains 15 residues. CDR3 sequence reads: CASSLGGTASYEQYF. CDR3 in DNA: TGCGCCAGCAGCTTGGGCGGGACCGCTTCCTACGAGCAGTACTTC.

CDR3 in amino acids: CASSPLEGSRRRGETQYF. The CDR3 DNA reads as TGTGCCAGCAGTCCCTTGGAAGGGTCGCGGCGGAGGGGAGAGACCCAGTACTTC. V gene TRBV7-8 combines with J gene TRBJ2-5, with D perhaps matching TRBD2 (6 bases). The germline V gene encodes CDR1 SGHVS and CDR2 FQNEAQ. The V end lost 6 bases, the J end lost 4 bases, and 27 bases lay between the germline ends. CDR3 length: 18 amino acids.

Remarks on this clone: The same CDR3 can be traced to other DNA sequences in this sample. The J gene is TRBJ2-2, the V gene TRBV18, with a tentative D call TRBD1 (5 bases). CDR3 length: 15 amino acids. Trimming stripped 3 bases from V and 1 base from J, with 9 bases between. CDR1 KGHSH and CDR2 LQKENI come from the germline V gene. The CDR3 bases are TGTGCCAGCTCACCCCGACAGCAGAACACCGGGGAGCTGTTTTTT. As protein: CASSPRQQNTGELFF.

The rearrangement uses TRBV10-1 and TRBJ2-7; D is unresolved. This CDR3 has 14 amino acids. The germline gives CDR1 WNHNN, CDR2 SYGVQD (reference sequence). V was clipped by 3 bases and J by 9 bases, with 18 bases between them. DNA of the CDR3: TGCGCCAGCAGTGATGGGTTGGTAGGGTGTTCGCAGTACTTC. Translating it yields CASSDGLVGCSQYF.

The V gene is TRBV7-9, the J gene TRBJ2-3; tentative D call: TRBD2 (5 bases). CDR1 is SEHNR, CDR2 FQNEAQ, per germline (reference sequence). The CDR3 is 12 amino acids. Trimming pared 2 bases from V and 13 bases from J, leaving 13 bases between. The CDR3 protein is CASSLPQLEKYF. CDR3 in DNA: TGTGCCAGCAGCTTACCGCAACTAGAGAAGTATTTT.

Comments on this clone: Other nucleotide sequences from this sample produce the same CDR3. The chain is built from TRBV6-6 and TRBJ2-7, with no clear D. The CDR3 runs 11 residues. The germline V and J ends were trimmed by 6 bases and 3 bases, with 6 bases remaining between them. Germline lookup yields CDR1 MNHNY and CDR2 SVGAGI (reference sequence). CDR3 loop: CASSGNYEQYF. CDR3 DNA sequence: TGTGCCAGCAGCGGAAACTACGAGCAGTACTTC.

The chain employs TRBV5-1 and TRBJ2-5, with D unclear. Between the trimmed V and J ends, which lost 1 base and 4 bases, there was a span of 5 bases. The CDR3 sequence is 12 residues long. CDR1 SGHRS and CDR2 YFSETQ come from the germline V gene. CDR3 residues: CASSLPPETQYF. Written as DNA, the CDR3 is TGCGCCAGCAGCTTGCCCCCAGAGACCCAGTACTTC.

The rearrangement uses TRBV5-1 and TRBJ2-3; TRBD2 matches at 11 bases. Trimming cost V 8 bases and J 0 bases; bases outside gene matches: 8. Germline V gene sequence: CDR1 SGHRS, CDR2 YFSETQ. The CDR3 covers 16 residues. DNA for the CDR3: TGCGCCAGTACCGGGACTAGCGGAACTAGCACAGATACGCAGTATTTT. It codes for CASTGTSGTSTDTQYF.

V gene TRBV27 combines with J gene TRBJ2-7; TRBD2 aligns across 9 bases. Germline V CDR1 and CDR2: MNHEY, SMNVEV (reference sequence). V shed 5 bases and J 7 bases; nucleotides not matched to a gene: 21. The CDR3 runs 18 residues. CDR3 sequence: CASSTRISWGLAPREQYF. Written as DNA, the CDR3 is TGTGCCAGCAGTACGCGAATCTCCTGGGGACTAGCCCCCCGGGAGCAGTACTTC.

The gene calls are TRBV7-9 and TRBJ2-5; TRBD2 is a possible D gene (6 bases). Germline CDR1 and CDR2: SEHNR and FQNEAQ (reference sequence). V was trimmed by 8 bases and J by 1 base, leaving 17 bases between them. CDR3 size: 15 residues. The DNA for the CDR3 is TGTGCCAGCCTACCGTGGCGGGGAGCCCAAGAGACCCAGTACTTC. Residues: CASLPWRGAQETQYF.

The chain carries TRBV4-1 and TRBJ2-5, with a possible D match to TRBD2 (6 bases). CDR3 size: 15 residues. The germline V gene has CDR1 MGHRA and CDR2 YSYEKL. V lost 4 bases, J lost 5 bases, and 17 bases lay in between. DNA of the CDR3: TGCGCCAGCAGCCCGGGGGAGGCGGGATGGGAGACCCAGTACTTC. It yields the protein CASSPGEAGWETQYF.

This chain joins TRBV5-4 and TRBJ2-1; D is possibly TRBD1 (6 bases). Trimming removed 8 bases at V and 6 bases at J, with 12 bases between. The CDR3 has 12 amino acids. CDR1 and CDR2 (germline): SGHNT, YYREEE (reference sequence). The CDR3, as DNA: TGTGCCAGGGGGGCCGACGGCAATGAGCAGTTCTTC. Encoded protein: CARGADGNEQFF.